This T cell receptor beta chain was sequenced for a study of early T cells in non-severe SARS-CoV-2 infection. Study information: Unpaired chains resulted from sequencing bulk RNA of unsorted whole blood.

This clonotype appeared a few times. Its antigen is undetermined. Sequence at one end of the junction differs from germline and may be a read error. The CDR3 has 14 residues. The germline CDR1 and CDR2 sequences are SSHAT and FNYEAQ (reference sequence). The TCR library protocol was used to attach unique molecular identifiers. These identifiers were attached to individual cDNA molecules. TCRdb called the 5' RACE reads again in MiXCR, with one record for every CDR3 protein. The top ten hold approximately 4.5% of the sample, which has 65,000 to 80,000 distinct CDR3 sequences, 10% to 12% seen once. Study conclusions and caveats: The VDJdb matching leaned toward anti-spike CD8 responses and overlooked private and CD4 specificities.

Input material: whole blood. The receptor was derived from an adult who was a healthcare worker with PCR-confirmed SARS-CoV-2 infection or an uninfected control (not recorded which). This sequence joins TRBV7-7 and TRBJ2-5; 8 nucleotides agree with TRBD1. This chain's CDR3 is CASSGGQGFKTQYF. The CDR3 DNA reads as TGTGCTAGCAGCGGAGGACAGGGATTCAAGACCCAGTACTTC.